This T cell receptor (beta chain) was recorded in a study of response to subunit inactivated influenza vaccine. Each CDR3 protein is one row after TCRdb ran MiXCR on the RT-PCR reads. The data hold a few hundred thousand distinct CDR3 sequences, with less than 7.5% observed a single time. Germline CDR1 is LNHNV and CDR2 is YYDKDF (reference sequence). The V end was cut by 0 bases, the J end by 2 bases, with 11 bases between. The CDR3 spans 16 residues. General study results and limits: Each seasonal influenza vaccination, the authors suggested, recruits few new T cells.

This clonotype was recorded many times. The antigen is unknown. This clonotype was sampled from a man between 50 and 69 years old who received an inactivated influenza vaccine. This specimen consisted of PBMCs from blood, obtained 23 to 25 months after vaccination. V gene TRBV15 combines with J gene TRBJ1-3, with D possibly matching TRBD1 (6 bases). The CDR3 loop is CATSRDFQGTGNTIYF. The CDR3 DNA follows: TGTGCCACCAGCAGAGATTTCCAGGGGACTGGAAACACCATATATTTT. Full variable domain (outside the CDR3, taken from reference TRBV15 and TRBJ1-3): DAMVIQNPRYQVTQFGKPVTLSCSQTLNHNVMYWYQQKSSQAPKLLFHYYDKDFNNEADTPDNFQSRRPNTSFCFLDIRSPGLGDTAMYLCATSRDFQGTGNTIYFGEGSWLTVV.